This record looks at one T cell receptor beta chain sequence and its context. Its target antigen remains unknown. The record has no base qualities; no much larger clone is one base away. From its cysteine to its phenylalanine, the CDR3 spans 15 amino acids. Of all the DNA, just the CDR3 is kept, 45 bases in frame from base 1. Between the V and J ends, shortened by 6 bases and 1 base respectively, the junction contains 15 bases. According to the germline V gene (reference sequence), CDR1 reads MNHEY and CDR2 reads SMNVEV. The CDR3 regions of human TCRbeta chains were analyzed by immunosequencing. In the paper's pipeline: Repertoire TCRs were checked for matches against a reference library of SARS-CoV-2-specific TCRs that had been generated using the MIRA antigen-specificity platform. Breadth was defined as the fraction of unique TCRs that were SARS-CoV-2-associated. Depth was defined as the fraction of total T cells that were SARS-CoV-2-associated. Using the MIRA data, each spike-specific TCR was assigned both to the spike region to which the TCR was reactive and to a CD4 or CD8 class. Log10-transformed breadth and depth values were compared by one-way ANOVA with Sidak's multiple comparisons tests. Entries here come from immuneACCESS through TCRdb and include only in-frame sequences with V and J called. Some clones fail to appear in such tables; in the studies checked, an unresolved V gene covers under half of the shortfall, and the cause of the remainder is unknown. That table gives V, J and clone size, and the DNA gave D and trimming. Within this sample are about 130,000 clones, with more than 85% of them counted one time only. Around 1.9% of the sample is taken by the ten largest.

The source of the sample is a study of T cell responses to AZD1222 COVID-19 vaccine (dated by TCRdb to the early 2020s). Context from the whole study: TCR sequencing covered 233 trial participants: roughly 200 given two doses of AZD1222 and about 26 given two doses of MenACWY control vaccine. Enrollment into the trials was organized by age into subgroups of 18-55, 56-69 and 70-plus years, and those subgroups contained about 160, 30 and 59 TCR-sequenced participants, respectively.

The paper's findings and limits, for the study overall: Reportedly, almost half of the unique spike-specific TCRs recognized epitopes lying outside the regions that are mutated in the B.1.351 and B.1.1.7 variants. In the small 56-69-year group, the increase in depth fell short of significance, most likely because of low power. After two AZD1222 doses, both the breadth and the depth of spike-specific TCRs were significantly higher than at day 0 and than in MenACWY recipients. Because no day 14 peak-response samples were available, the repertoires could be characterized only after the peak T cell response. Conclusions about previously exposed vaccinees are limited because only six or seven AZD1222 recipients were SARS-CoV-2 seropositive at baseline. Vaccine-associated CD4 TCRs spanned the whole spike protein, with dominant responses in regions 160-218 and 743-854. Most participants were white British and females outnumbered males, and the authors suggested that clonal diversity may have been underestimated.

The meaning of the sample's time point label: about 28 days (+/-7) after the second vaccine dose. Because spike-specific TCR depth and breadth did not differ between the two schedules, AZD1222 recipients who got a second dose at roughly 4 weeks were pooled with those who got a second dose at roughly 12 weeks. Samples from vaccinated people were obtained from the UK trials COV001 and COV002, which included a single-blind randomized controlled phase 2/3 trial of AZD1222 (ChAdOx1 nCoV-19) in healthy adults. For TCRbeta chain sequencing, PBMC samples from trial participants were taken at day 0 and at day 28 after the second dose.

The sequences come from peripheral blood, collected 28 days after the second AZD1222 dose. The sequence came from an adult who received the AZD1222 COVID-19 vaccine. Recombination connected TRBV27 to TRBJ1-2; TRBD1 could be the D gene, as 5 bases match. The CDR3 protein sequence reads: CASRPTDSSNYGYTF. The DNA sequence is TGTGCCAGCAGACCCACAGACAGTAGTAACTATGGCTACACCTTC.